These T cell receptor beta chains were read from a single sample in a study of OX40 agonist ivuxolimab in advanced cancers. Using immunoSEQ multiplex PCR, the repertoire was profiled, and TCRdb retains in-frame clones only, with some absent. The data hold 50,000 to 70,000 clones, with around 88% observed a single time. Sequenced here: CD4+ or CD8+ T cells sorted from blood, sampled in a trial of the OX40 agonist ivuxolimab. The receptor set was obtained from an adult with an advanced solid tumor such as melanoma, head and neck, liver or kidney cancer. CDR3s include the opening cysteine and the closing phenylalanine or tryptophan. A D gene is named only where the DNA matches it firmly. Some rows mark clone size as missing; the rest say once, few, many or name a class of expanded clone.

TRBV5-1	TRBJ2-1	15	NA	TRBD1	CASISGGDAYNEQFF	TGCGCCAGCATCTCAGGGGGCGACGCGTACAATGAGCAGTTCTTC
TRBV5-8	TRBJ2-3	12	NA	TRBD1	CASSNRQGTQYF	TGTGCCAGCAGCAACAGACAGGGTACGCAGTATTTT
TRBV7-8	TRBJ1-1	13	NA	NA	CASSHGTENEAFF	TGTGCCAGCAGCCACGGAACCGAAAATGAAGCTTTCTTT
TRBV5-5	TRBJ2-7	13	NA	NA	CASSLRLGYEQYF	TGTGCCAGCAGCCTCAGGCTTGGCTACGAGCAGTACTTC
TRBV2	TRBJ1-6	13	once	NA	CASSRAPNSPLHF	TGTGCCAGCAGCCGGGCCCCTAATTCACCCCTCCACTTT
TRBV11-2	TRBJ2-3	14	NA	NA	CASSPSEVGDTQYF	TGTGCCAGCAGTCCTTCAGAGGTTGGGGATACGCAGTATTTT
TRBV15	TRBJ2-5	18	NA	TRBD2	CATSGRLAGAFWGETQYF	TGTGCCACCAGCGGGCGACTAGCGGGGGCTTTCTGGGGGGAGACCCAGTACTTC
TRBV30	TRBJ1-1	15	few	NA	CAWGRMGKADTEAFF	TGTGCCTGGGGTCGTATGGGGAAGGCCGACACTGAAGCTTTCTTT
TRBV9	TRBJ1-3	15	NA	NA	CASSVEGQGGNTIYF	TGTGCCAGCAGCGTAGAGGGCCAGGGCGGAAACACCATATATTTT
TRBV5-4	TRBJ2-5	13	once	TRBD2	CASSEGGRGTQYF	TGTGCCAGCAGCGAGGGAGGGCGCGGGACCCAGTACTTC